The clone carrying this TCR beta chain appeared a few times. No antigen is known for it. With template switching, a universal primer site was added, and the cDNA carried unique molecular identifiers. TCRdb independently ran MiXCR on the 5' RACE reads; one entry per CDR3 protein. The sample has roughly 490,000 distinct CDR3 sequences, about 13% seen once; the top ten hold around 0.98%. The data stem from a study of identical twins. Whole-study results and caveats: Weaker excess twin sharing was seen among beta out-of-frame sequences.

The CDR3 contains 14 residues. Trimming removed 6 bases at V and 4 bases at J, with 13 bases between. The sample also formed part of further work on yellow fever vaccine responses in identical twins.

This sequence was found in a woman between 18 and 29 years old in good health. This chain links TRBV12-3 or TRBV12-4 with TRBJ2-1; D unclear. Sequenced input: CD4+ T cells sorted from blood. The CDR3 reads CASRPYDLYNEQFF. The CDR3 DNA reads as TGTGCCAGCAGGCCATATGACCTATACAATGAGCAGTTCTTC.